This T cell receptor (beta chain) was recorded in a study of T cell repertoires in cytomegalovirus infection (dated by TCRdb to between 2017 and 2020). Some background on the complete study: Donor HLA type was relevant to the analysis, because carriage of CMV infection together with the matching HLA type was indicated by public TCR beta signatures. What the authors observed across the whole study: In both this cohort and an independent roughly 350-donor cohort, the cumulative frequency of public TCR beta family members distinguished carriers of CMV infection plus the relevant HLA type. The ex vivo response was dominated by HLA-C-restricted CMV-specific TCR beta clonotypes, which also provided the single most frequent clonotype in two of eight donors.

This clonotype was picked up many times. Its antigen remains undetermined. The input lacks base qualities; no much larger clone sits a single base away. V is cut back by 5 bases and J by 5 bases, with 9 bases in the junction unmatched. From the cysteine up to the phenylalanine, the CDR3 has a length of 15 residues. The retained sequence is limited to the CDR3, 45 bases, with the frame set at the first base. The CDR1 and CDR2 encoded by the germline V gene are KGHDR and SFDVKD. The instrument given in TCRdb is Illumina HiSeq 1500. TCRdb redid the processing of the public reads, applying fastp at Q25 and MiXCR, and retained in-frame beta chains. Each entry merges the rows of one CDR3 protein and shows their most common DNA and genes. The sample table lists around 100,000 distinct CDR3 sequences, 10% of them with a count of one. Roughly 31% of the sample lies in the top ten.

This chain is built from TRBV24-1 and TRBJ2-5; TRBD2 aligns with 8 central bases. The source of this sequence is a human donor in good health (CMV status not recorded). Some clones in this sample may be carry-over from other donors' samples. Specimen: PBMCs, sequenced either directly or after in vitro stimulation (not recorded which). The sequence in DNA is TGTGCCACCAGTGCAATCGCGGGAGGAGCGGAGACCCAGTACTTC. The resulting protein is CATSAIAGGAETQYF.